This T cell receptor (beta chain) was sequenced for a study of blood T cell repertoires in COVID-19. The CDR3 is 15 amino acids. CDR1 is ENHRY and CDR2 is SYGVKD in the germline V gene. V dropped 3 bases and J dropped 5 bases, with 17 bases sitting between them. Seattle's enrolled individuals joined amid active infection and were then monitored longitudinally. Data came from immunoSEQ multiplex PCR; TCRdb stores just in-frame clones and leaves some out. This table holds fewer than 700,000 clones, 85% to 90% found once. The chain couples TRBV10-3 to TRBJ2-7; TRBD2 might be the D (7 bases). The origin of this receptor is a woman between 45 and 65 years old with COVID-19, enrolled during active disease. The specimen was peripheral blood. CDR3 sequence reads: CAISEWRGPQNEQYF. For the CDR3, the DNA is TGTGCCATCAGTGAATGGCGGGGGCCCCAAAACGAGCAGTACTTC.